These T cell receptor beta chains were read from a single sample in a study of yellow fever vaccine responses in identical twins. A single record per CDR3 protein comes from TCRdb applying MiXCR to the RT-PCR reads. The sample includes around 17,000 distinct CDR3 sequences, approximately 82% of them seen just once. Here the sequenced sample was T cells from blood (PBMCs), unsorted or a sorted subset (not recorded which), taken before or after yellow fever vaccination (not recorded which). The receptors shown here come from a woman younger than 35 who received the yellow fever vaccine. The CDR3 runs from the conserved cysteine through the conserved F or W. D genes are given only for firm matches. Clone size is given for some rows only: seen once, a few or many times, or a class if the clone is expanded.

TRBV20-1	.	TRBJ1-5	.	TGCAGTGCCGTTACAGGGCACAATCAGCCCCAGCATTTT	CSAVTGHNQPQHF
TRBV11-3	TRBD2	TRBJ2-1	.	TGTGCCAGCAGCTTCCGGGGAGGGTTTGGTCCGTTCTTC	CASSFRGGFGPFF
TRBV3-1	TRBD2	TRBJ2-5	few	TGTGCCAGCAGCCAAGGACTAGCGGGGGGGCAAGAGACCCAGTACTTC	CASSQGLAGGQETQYF
TRBV13	.	TRBJ2-3	.	TGTGCCAGCAGGTACCAGGGAGGAGGAGATACGCAGTATTTT	CASRYQGGGDTQYF
TRBV18	.	TRBJ2-7	.	TGTGCCAGCTCACCCCCGGACAGACCCTACGAGCAGTACTTC	CASSPPDRPYEQYF
TRBV10-3	.	TRBJ1-3	.	TGTGCCATCAGTGCCGTCACTATCTCTGGAAACACCATATATTTT	CAISAVTISGNTIYF
TRBV2	.	TRBJ2-7	.	TGTGCCAGCAGTGCAGTTGTAGGAGTTTACGAGCAGTACTTC	CASSAVVGVYEQYF
TRBV11-3	.	TRBJ2-5	.	TGTGCCAGCAGCCTCCGGGCCACTAACGGAGAGACCCAGTACTTC	CASSLRATNGETQYF
TRBV7-2	.	TRBJ1-5	.	TGTGCCAGCAGCTTAAGGGGAGAACAGCCCCAGCATTTT	CASSLRGEQPQHF
TRBV6-1	.	TRBJ2-5	.	TGTGCCAGCATCAAGAGGCAGGGGGGAGAGACCCAGTACTTC	CASIKRQGGETQYF
TRBV5-1	.	TRBJ2-3	.	TGCGCCAGCAGCTTGGTACGGAGCACAGATACGCAGTATTTT	CASSLVRSTDTQYF
TRBV11-2	.	TRBJ2-7	.	TGTGCCAGCAGCTTCGGTAGCTCCTACGAGCAGTACTTC	CASSFGSSYEQYF
TRBV29-1	.	TRBJ2-3	.	TGCAGCGTTGAATTAAGGGTAGATACGCAGTATTTT	CSVELRVDTQYF
TRBV12-3/TRBV12-4	TRBD2	TRBJ2-1	.	TGTGCCAGCAGTTTAAGCAGCGGGGGGGCCGAGTTCTTC	CASSLSSGGAEFF
TRBV28	TRBD1	TRBJ1-1	.	TGTGCCAGCAGTTTATGGAGAAACCCGGACAGGGGGGGCACTGAAGCTTTCTTT	CASSLWRNPDRGGTEAFF
TRBV4-2	.	TRBJ1-2	.	TGTGCCAGCAGCCAAGGGTACTATGGCTACACCTTC	CASSQGYYGYTF
TRBV4-1	TRBD2	TRBJ2-3	.	TGCGCCAGCAGCCAGGCCCGGACTAGTTCAGGCACAGATACGCAGTATTTT	CASSQARTSSGTDTQYF
TRBV28	.	TRBJ2-7	.	TGTGCCAGCAGCCGCGGGACAGAGTACTACGAGCAGTACTTC	CASSRGTEYYEQYF
TRBV5-1	TRBD1	TRBJ2-7	.	TGCGCCAGCAGCTTGACTGGGACAGGGTACGAGCAGTACTTC	CASSLTGTGYEQYF
TRBV4-1	.	TRBJ2-5	.	TGCGCCAGCAGCCTAGGTATGGCTAGCGAAGAGACCCAGTACTTC	CASSLGMASEETQYF
TRBV4-2	.	TRBJ2-2	.	TGTGCCAGCAGCCAACCCCTGACATATGAGGAGCTGTTTTTT	CASSQPLTYEELFF
TRBV2	TRBD1	TRBJ2-3	.	TGTGCCAGCAGTGAAGAACGACAGGGGACAGATACGCAGTATTTT	CASSEERQGTDTQYF
TRBV15	.	TRBJ1-1	.	TGTGCCACCAGCAGAGCTAGGAACACTGAAGCTTTCTTT	CATSRARNTEAFF
TRBV11-2	.	TRBJ2-1	.	TGTGCCAGCAGCTTAGGACTAGGGGTCGGGCATGAGCAGTTCTTC	CASSLGLGVGHEQFF
TRBV7-6	TRBD2	TRBJ2-1	few	TGTGCCAGCAGCTTAGTGTACCCTAGCGGGAGCTCCTACAATGAGCAGTTCTTC	CASSLVYPSGSSYNEQFF
TRBV7-9	.	TRBJ2-7	.	TGTGCCAGCAGCTTCGGGACGACCTCCTACGAGCAGTACTTC	CASSFGTTSYEQYF
TRBV5-6	.	TRBJ2-7	.	TGTGCCAGCAGCTTGGGGTCTTCTACCTACGAGCAGTACTTC	CASSLGSSTYEQYF
TRBV29-1	TRBD2	TRBJ2-3	.	TGCAGCGTTGGTACTTTGGTTAGCGGGAGTATGGGAGATACGCAGTATTTT	CSVGTLVSGSMGDTQYF
TRBV20-1	.	TRBJ1-1	.	TGCAGTGGAACGGTACCCAAAACTGAAGCTTTCTTT	CSGTVPKTEAFF
TRBV2	.	TRBJ2-7	.	TGTGCCAGCAGTGAAAGAATAGGCCCGCTAACAAAATACTTC	CASSERIGPLTKYF
TRBV11-1	.	TRBJ2-1	few	TGTGCCAGCAGAAATCTTGCGTCCAATGAGCAGTTCTTC	CASRNLASNEQFF
TRBV10-3	TRBD2	TRBJ2-7	.	TGTGCCATCAGTGACACTAGCGGGAGCCTAGAGCAGTACTTC	CAISDTSGSLEQYF
TRBV2	.	TRBJ1-1	few	TGTGCCAGCAGACCCGAGACAGGACCCTTCACTGAAGCTTTCTTT	CASRPETGPFTEAFF
TRBV2	TRBD1	TRBJ1-6	few	TGTGCCAGCAGCCGAGGACAGGGTCATTCACCCCTCCACTTT	CASSRGQGHSPLHF
TRBV24-1	.	TRBJ2-3	.	TGTGCCACCAGCCAATCTTTTGCAAGGTTGTATTTT	CATSQSFARLYF
TRBV5-1	TRBD2	TRBJ2-1	.	TGCGCCAGCAGCTTAAGACTAGCGGGGGAAGTAGATGAGCAGTTCTTC	CASSLRLAGEVDEQFF
TRBV19	.	TRBJ2-7	.	TGTGCCAGTAGTATGAGCGACTACTACGAGCAGTACTTC	CASSMSDYYEQYF
TRBV7-3	TRBD2	TRBJ2-2	.	TGTGCCAGCAGCTTAACGAGCTCCGCTAGCGGGGGCGCGGGCGGGGAGCTGTTTTTT	CASSLTSSASGGAGGELFF
TRBV11-2	.	TRBJ2-1	.	TGTGCCAGCAGCTTAAACAGGGTTCCTTACAATGAGCAGTTCTTC	CASSLNRVPYNEQFF
TRBV29-1	TRBD2	TRBJ2-1	few	TGCAGCGTTGAAAAGCGGGAGGGAGCCTACAATGAGCAGTTCTTC	CSVEKREGAYNEQFF
TRBV29-1	TRBD1	TRBJ2-1	few	TGCAGCGTTGAAGATCTTCCAGGGGGCTCCTACAATGAGCAGTTCTTC	CSVEDLPGGSYNEQFF
TRBV11-2	TRBD2	TRBJ2-1	.	TGTGCCAGCACCCTAGGGACTAGCGGGAGTAGGGACTACAATGAGCAGTTCTTC	CASTLGTSGSRDYNEQFF
TRBV18	TRBD1	TRBJ2-1	.	TGTGCCAGCTCACCTGGACAGGCTGCCTACAATGAGCAGTTCTTC	CASSPGQAAYNEQFF
TRBV29-1	TRBD1	TRBJ2-3	.	TGCAGCGTTACAATGACAGGGGCAGATACGCGGTATTTT	CSVTMTGADTRYF
TRBV24-1	.	TRBJ2-4	.	TGTGCCACCAGTGATTACAAAGGAGGCCTAGCCAAAAACATTCAGTACTTC	CATSDYKGGLAKNIQYF